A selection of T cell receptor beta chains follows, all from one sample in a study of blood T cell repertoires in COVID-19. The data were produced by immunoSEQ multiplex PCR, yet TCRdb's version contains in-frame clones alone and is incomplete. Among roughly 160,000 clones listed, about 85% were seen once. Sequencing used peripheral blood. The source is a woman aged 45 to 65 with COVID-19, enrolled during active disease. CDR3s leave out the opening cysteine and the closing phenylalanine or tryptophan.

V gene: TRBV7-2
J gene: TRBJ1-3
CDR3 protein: ASSPGSSGNTIY

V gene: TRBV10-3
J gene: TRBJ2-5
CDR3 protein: AISKQGDQETQY

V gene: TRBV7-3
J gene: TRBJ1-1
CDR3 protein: ASSLDRVNTEAF

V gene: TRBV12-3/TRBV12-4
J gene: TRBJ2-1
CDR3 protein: ASTGSSYNEQF

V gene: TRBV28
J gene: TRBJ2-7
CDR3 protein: ASSLGAASSYEQY

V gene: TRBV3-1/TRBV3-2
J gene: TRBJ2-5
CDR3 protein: ASSHSSGGGRETQY

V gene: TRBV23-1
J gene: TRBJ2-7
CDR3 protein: ASSPGQDGYEQY

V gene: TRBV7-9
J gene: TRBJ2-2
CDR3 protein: ADQPLTYGELF

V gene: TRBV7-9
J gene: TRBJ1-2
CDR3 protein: ASSFGGVNYGYT

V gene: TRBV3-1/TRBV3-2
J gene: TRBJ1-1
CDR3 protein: ASSQVGPTGFNTEAF

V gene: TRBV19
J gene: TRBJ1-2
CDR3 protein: ASTGGAAGYT

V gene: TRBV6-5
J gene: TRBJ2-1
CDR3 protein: ASSGPSHEQF